What follows are 20 T cell receptor beta chains derived from one specimen sequenced in a study of blood T cell repertoires in COVID-19. TCRdb keeps only in-frame clones here, not all; method: immunoSEQ multiplex PCR. The profile shows fewer than 250,000 clones, almost 90% of them singletons. The sample taken for sequencing was PBMCs or T cells enriched from blood (not recorded which). The receptors were gathered from a woman aged 45-65 years with acute COVID-19.

This rearrangement joins TRBV6-5 to TRBJ2-7, with 8 positions matching TRBD1. Germline CDR1 and CDR2: MNHEY and SVGAGI. The CDR3 contains 13 residues. V was clipped by 8 bases and J by 5 bases; unmatched bases: 8. This CDR3 reads CASLSGTGHEQYF. CDR3 nucleotides: TGTGCCAGCCTCTCCGGGACAGGACACGAGCAGTACTTC.

The gene calls are TRBV25-1 and TRBJ2-7; possibly TRBD1 for D (8 bases). Germline V CDR1 and CDR2: MGHDK, SYGVNS. Trimming took 3 bases from V and 1 from J, leaving 13 bases between them. CDR3 length: 15 residues. CDR3 DNA: TGTGCCAGCAGTGATAAACAGGGGGGGTCCTACGAGCAGTACTTC. It encodes CASSDKQGGSYEQYF.

The table lists this clone with a count of one. This sequence joins TRBV5-1 and TRBJ2-3; D may be TRBD2 (7 bases). This CDR3 has 15 residues. Germline assignment: CDR1 SGHRS and CDR2 YFSETQ. The V and J ends lost 4 bases and 3 bases respectively, with 15 bases between them. CDR3 DNA sequence: TGCGCCAGCAGCGTAGGAGGGAGGGGGACAGATACGCAGTATTTT. Translated, it gives CASSVGGRGTDTQYF. Looking up the rest from reference TRBV5-1 and TRBJ2-3 gives the full variable domain: KAGVTQTPRYLIKTRGQQVTLSCSPISGHRSVSWYQQTPGQGLQFLFEYFSETQRNKGNFPGRFSGRQFSNSRSEMNVSTLELGDSALYLCASSVGGRGTDTQYFGPGTRLTVL.

The V and J genes are TRBV9 and TRBJ2-1; possible D gene TRBD2, 5 bases. The germline CDR1 and CDR2 sequences are SGDLS and YYNGEE. Trimming took 0 bases from V and 4 from J, leaving 11 bases between them. CDR3 length equals 15 residues. The CDR3, as DNA: TGTGCCAGCAGCGTAGCGGGGATGGGGTACAATGAGCAGTTCTTC. This gives the protein CASSVAGMGYNEQFF. The entire variable domain, with the rest obtained from reference TRBV9 and TRBJ2-1, is as follows: DSGVTQTPKHLITATGQRVTLRCSPRSGDLSVYWYQQSLDQGLQFLIQYYNGEERAKGNILERFSAQQFPDLHSELNLSSLELGDSALYFCASSVAGMGYNEQFFGPGTRLTVL.

This sequence joins TRBV5-1 and TRBJ1-6; TRBD1 agrees at 7 bases. Trimming at V came to 2 bases and at J to 8 bases, leaving 4 bases not matched to a gene. This CDR3 region has 14 residues. CDR1 and CDR2 from the germline V gene are SGHRS and YFSETQ. The CDR3 reads CASSLQGTYSPLHF. DNA of the CDR3: TGCGCCAGCAGCTTACAGGGGACGTATTCACCCCTCCACTTT.

This clone was seen many times. J is TRBJ2-1 and V is TRBV20-1; possible D gene TRBD2, 5 bases. CDR1 is DFQATT and CDR2 is SNEGSKA in the germline V gene (reference sequence). The CDR3 spans 14 residues. Deletions cut 3 bases from V and 3 bases from J, with 12 bases between. CDR3 amino acids: CSASEGAHYNEQFF. The CDR3 coding sequence is TGCAGTGCTAGTGAGGGAGCCCACTACAATGAGCAGTTCTTC.

The chain recombines TRBV30 with TRBJ1-1, with TRBD1 identical over 8 bases. The V gene's germline CDR1 is GTSNPN and CDR2 SVGIG (reference sequence). Germline trimming cut 3 bases from V and 1 base from J; bases unmatched to any gene: 4. The CDR3 is 14 amino acids. The CDR3 sequence is CAWRQGAQNTEAFF. CDR3 nucleotides: TGTGCCTGGAGGCAGGGGGCACAGAACACTGAAGCTTTCTTT.

This chain uses TRBV18 with TRBJ1-1; 8 positions agree with TRBD1. V gave up 3 bases and J gave up 0 bases; unmatched junction bases: 6. The germline gives CDR1 KGHSH, CDR2 LQKENI. The CDR3 covers 16 residues. The CDR3: CASSPRTGSMNTEAFF. Here the CDR3 DNA reads TGTGCCAGCTCACCCCGGACAGGGAGCATGAACACTGAAGCTTTCTTT.

This rearrangement joins TRBV5-1 to TRBJ1-5; perhaps TRBD1 as D (6 bases). CDR1 and CDR2 from the germline V gene are SGHRS and YFSETQ. This CDR3 has 15 residues. Trimming removed 1 base at V and 2 bases at J, with 10 bases between. CDR3 bases: TGCGCCAGCAGCTTGTTTGCAGGGGGCAATCAGCCCCAGCATTTT. It codes for CASSLFAGGNQPQHF.

The chain carries TRBV24-1 and TRBJ2-1; 8 bases are a match to TRBD2. This CDR3 region has 17 residues. J was trimmed by 5 bases and V by 5 bases; bases with no gene match: 13. Germline values: CDR1 KGHDR, CDR2 SFDVKD. CDR3 protein: CATSGDRQLAVDNEQFF. The CDR3 nucleotides are TGTGCCACCAGTGGGGACCGCCAACTAGCGGTTGACAATGAGCAGTTCTTC.

This clone has just one count. The chain recombines TRBV27 with TRBJ1-6; TRBD1 is a possible D gene (5 bases). This CDR3 region has 14 residues. V was trimmed by 7 bases and J by 2 bases, leaving 9 bases between them. Germline CDR1 reads MNHEY; CDR2 reads SMNVEV (reference sequence). The DNA of the CDR3 is TGTGCCAGCAATCCAGGGACCTATAATTCACCCCTCCACTTT. It yields the protein CASNPGTYNSPLHF.

This clone was detected only a few times. This chain connects TRBV19 to TRBJ2-7; TRBD1 is a possible D gene (6 bases). CDR1 LNHDA and CDR2 SQIVND come from the germline V gene (reference sequence). V lost 5 bases to trimming and J lost 2 bases, with 19 bases between them. The CDR3 contains 16 residues. In nucleotides, the CDR3 is TGTGCCAGTAGTCCCAACCCACAGGGTTTCACCTACGAGCAGTACTTC. Amino acids: CASSPNPQGFTYEQYF.

The chain uses TRBV2 and TRBJ2-2; TRBD1 matches at 8 bases. With 7 bases clipped from V and 6 bases from J, the junction kept 10 bases outside the gene matches. The germline gives CDR1 SNHLY, CDR2 FYNNEI. This CDR3 spans 15 amino acids. The DNA for the CDR3 is TGTGCCAGCAAGGGACAGGCGAATATTCCCGGGGAGCTGTTTTTT. The encoded protein is CASKGQANIPGELFF.

The J gene is TRBJ2-2, the V gene TRBV7-2; D gene uncertain. Trimming took 5 bases from V and 0 from J, leaving 16 bases between them. This CDR3 spans 17 amino acids. CDR1 and CDR2 (germline): SGHTA, FQGNSA. CDR3 bases: TGTGCCAGCAGCCCTCGCCGTGGCAGGACGAACACCGGGGAGCTGTTTTTT. Translated: CASSPRRGRTNTGELFF. The entire variable domain, with the rest obtained from reference TRBV7-2 and TRBJ2-2, is as follows: GAGVSQSPSNKVTEKGKDVELRCDPISGHTALYWYRQSLGQGLEFLIYFQGNSAPDKSGLPSDRFSAERTGGSVSTLTIQRTQQEDSAVYLCASSPRRGRTNTGELFFGEGSRLTVL.

V is TRBV29-1 and J is TRBJ2-1, with D possibly TRBD2 on 6 matching bases. V lost 5 bases to trimming and J lost 4 bases, with 18 bases between them. CDR3 length: 15 amino acids. Germline V gives CDR1 SQVTM, CDR2 ANQGSEA. CDR3 sequence reads: CSVLGVREIYNEQFF. DNA for the CDR3: TGCAGCGTTTTAGGGGTACGGGAGATTTACAATGAGCAGTTCTTC.

V gene TRBV24-1 combines with J gene TRBJ1-2; D is perhaps TRBD1 (5 bases). Trimming removed 4 bases from V and 4 bases from J, with 12 bases in between. Per germline, CDR1 KGHDR and CDR2 SFDVKD. This CDR3 spans 14 amino acids. The CDR3 region is CATSDPTVPYGYTF. CDR3 coding DNA: TGTGCCACCAGTGACCCGACAGTCCCCTATGGCTACACCTTC.

This rearrangement joins TRBV6-6 to TRBJ2-5; 9 nucleotides agree with TRBD2. The length of the CDR3 is 17 residues. V shed 5 bases, J shed 1 base, and the junction held 11 bases outside the gene matches. The germline gives CDR1 MNHNY, CDR2 SVGAGI (reference sequence). The CDR3 DNA follows: TGTGCCAGCAGTCTAGACCCCGGACTAGCGACCCAAGAGACCCAGTACTTC. Amino acid sequence: CASSLDPGLATQETQYF.

V and J are TRBV19 and TRBJ2-4; the D is unclear. V was shortened by 3 bases and J by 0 bases, with 9 bases between the two germline ends. This CDR3 has 15 amino acids. Germline V gives CDR1 LNHDA, CDR2 SQIVND (reference sequence). The DNA of the CDR3 is TGTGCCAGTAGTATCCAGTCGGGAGCCAAAAACATTCAGTACTTC. This encodes CASSIQSGAKNIQYF.

The chain employs TRBV19 and TRBJ1-1; possible D gene TRBD1, 5 bases. Trimming took off 4 bases at V and 1 base at J, with 10 bases between the two ends. This CDR3 is 14 amino acids long. Germline V gene sequence: CDR1 LNHDA, CDR2 SQIVND (reference sequence). The CDR3 DNA is TGTGCCAGTAGTACCTCTGGACAGAACACTGAAGCTTTCTTT. Encoded protein: CASSTSGQNTEAFF.

This chain uses TRBV30 with TRBJ1-3; D not certain. V was pared by 2 bases and J by 8 bases, with 10 bases between. The germline V gene encodes CDR1 GTSNPN and CDR2 SVGIG (reference sequence). The CDR3 totals 12 residues. The CDR3 loop is CAWSQAAYTIYF. Here the CDR3 DNA reads TGTGCCTGGAGTCAAGCCGCGTACACCATATATTTT. Drawing the rest from reference TRBV30 and TRBJ1-3, the complete variable domain is SQTIHQWPATLVQPVGSPLSLECTVEGTSNPNLYWYRQAAGRGLQLLFYSVGIGQISSEVPQNLSASRPQDRQFILSSKKLLLSDSGFYLCAWSQAAYTIYFGEGSWLTVV.